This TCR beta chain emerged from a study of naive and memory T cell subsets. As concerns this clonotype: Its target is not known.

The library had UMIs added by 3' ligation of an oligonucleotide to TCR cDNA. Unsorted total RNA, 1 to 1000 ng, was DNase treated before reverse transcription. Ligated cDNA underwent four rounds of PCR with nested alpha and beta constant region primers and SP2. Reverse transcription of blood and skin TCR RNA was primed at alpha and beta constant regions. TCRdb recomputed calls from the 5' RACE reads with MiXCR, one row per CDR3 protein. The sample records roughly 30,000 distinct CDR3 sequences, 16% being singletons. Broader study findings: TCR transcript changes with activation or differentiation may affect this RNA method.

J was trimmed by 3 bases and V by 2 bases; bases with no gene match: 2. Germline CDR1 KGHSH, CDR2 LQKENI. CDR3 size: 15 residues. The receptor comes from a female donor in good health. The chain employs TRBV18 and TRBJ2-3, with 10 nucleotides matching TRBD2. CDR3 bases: TGTGCCAGCTCACCATCTAGCGGGGGTACAGATACGCAGTATTTT. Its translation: CASSPSSGGTDTQYF.